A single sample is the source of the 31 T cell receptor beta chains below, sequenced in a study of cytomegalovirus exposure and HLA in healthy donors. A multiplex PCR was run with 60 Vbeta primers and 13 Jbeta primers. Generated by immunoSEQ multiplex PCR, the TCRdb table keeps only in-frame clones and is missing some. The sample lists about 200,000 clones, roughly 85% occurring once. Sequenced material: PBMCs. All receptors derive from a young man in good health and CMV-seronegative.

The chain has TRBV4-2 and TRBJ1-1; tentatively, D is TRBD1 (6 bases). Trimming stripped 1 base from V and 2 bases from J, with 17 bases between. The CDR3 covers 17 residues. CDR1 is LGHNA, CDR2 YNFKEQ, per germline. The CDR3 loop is CASSQGTAGTLNTEAFF. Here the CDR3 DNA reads TGTGCCAGCAGCCAAGGGACAGCCGGGACACTCAACACTGAAGCTTTCTTT.

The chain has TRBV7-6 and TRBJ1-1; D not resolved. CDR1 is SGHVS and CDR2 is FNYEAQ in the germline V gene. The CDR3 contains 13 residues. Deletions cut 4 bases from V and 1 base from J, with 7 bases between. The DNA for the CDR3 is TGTGCCAGCAGCTGGTACGGGAACACTGAAGCTTTCTTT. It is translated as CASSWYGNTEAFF.

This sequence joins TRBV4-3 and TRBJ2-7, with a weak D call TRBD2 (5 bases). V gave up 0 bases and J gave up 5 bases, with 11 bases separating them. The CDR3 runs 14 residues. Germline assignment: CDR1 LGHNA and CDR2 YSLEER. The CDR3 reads CASSQDTDYNEQYF. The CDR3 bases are TGCGCCAGCAGCCAAGATACTGACTACAACGAGCAGTACTTC.

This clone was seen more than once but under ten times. The CDR3 region has the DNA TGTGCCAGCAGCTCCTCTGCCCCCAACGGCGAGCAGTACTTC. Protein sequence: CASSSSAPNGEQYF. This chain uses TRBV6-5 with TRBJ2-7; D gene ambiguous. The length of the CDR3 is 14 residues. Germline-derived CDR1 and CDR2 are MNHEY and SVGAGI. The V end was cut by 6 bases, the J end by 6 bases, with 18 bases between.

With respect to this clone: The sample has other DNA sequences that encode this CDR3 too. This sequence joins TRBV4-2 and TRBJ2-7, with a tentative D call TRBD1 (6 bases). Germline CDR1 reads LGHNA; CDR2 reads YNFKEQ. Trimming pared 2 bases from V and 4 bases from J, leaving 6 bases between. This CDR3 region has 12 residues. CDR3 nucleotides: TGTGCCAGCAGCCAACAGGGGTACGAGCAGTACTTC. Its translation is CASSQQGYEQYF.

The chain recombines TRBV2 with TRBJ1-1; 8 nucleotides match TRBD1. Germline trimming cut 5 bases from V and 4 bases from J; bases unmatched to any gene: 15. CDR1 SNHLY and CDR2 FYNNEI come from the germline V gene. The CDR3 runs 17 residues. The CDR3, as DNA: TGTGCCAGCAGTCCCGTCCAGGGGGCGAATAGGGGCACTGAAGCTTTCTTT. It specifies CASSPVQGANRGTEAFF. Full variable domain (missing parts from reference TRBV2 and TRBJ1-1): EPEVTQTPSHQVTQMGQEVILRCVPISNHLYFYWYRQILGQKVEFLVSFYNNEISEKSEIFDDQFSVERPDGSNFTLKIRSTKLEDSAMYFCASSPVQGANRGTEAFFGQGTRLTVV.

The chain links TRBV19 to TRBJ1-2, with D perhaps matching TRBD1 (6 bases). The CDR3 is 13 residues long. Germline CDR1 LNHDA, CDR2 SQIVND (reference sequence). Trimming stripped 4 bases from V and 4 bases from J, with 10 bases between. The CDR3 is CASSRDKFYGYTF. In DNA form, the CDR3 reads TGTGCCAGTAGTAGGGACAAGTTCTATGGCTACACCTTC.

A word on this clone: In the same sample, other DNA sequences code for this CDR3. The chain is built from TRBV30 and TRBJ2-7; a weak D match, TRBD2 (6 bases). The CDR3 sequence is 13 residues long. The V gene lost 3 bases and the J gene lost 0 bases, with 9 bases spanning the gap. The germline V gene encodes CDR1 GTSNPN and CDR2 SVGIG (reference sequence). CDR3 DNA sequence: TGTGCCTGGAGGGAGGGCAGCTCCTACGAGCAGTACTTC. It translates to CAWREGSSYEQYF. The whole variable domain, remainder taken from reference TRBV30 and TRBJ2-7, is SQTIHQWPATLVQPVGSPLSLECTVEGTSNPNLYWYRQAAGRGLQLLFYSVGIGQISSEVPQNLSASRPQDRQFILSSKKLLLSDSGFYLCAWREGSSYEQYFGPGTRLTVT.

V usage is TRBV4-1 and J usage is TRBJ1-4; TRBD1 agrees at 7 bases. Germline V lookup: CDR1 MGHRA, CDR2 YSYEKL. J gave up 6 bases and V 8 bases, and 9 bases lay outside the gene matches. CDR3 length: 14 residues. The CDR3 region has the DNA TGCGCCAGCGGCGGGACAGCGAACGATGAAAAACTGTTTTTT. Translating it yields CASGGTANDEKLFF.

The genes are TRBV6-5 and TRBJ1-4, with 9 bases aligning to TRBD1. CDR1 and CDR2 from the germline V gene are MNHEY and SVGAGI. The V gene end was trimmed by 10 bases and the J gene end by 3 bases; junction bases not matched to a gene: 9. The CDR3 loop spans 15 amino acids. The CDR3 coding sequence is TGTGCCACCTCGGACAGGGGTGCGTCTAATGAAAAACTGTTTTTT. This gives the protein CATSDRGASNEKLFF.

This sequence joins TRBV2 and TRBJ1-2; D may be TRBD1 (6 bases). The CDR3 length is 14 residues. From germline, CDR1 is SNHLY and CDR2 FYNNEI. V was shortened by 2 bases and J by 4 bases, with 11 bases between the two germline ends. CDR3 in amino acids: CASSERTVSYGYTF. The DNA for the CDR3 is TGTGCCAGCAGTGAAAGGACAGTGTCCTATGGCTACACCTTC.

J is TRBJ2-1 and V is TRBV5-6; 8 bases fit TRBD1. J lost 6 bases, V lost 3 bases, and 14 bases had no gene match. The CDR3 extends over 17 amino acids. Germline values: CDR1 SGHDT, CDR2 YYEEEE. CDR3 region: CASSYGARDRSFNEQFF. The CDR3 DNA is TGTGCCAGCAGCTACGGGGCCCGGGACAGGTCATTCAATGAGCAGTTCTTC.

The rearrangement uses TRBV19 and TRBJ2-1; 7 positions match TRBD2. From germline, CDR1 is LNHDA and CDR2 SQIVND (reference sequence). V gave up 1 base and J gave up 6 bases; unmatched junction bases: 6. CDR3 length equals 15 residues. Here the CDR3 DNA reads TGTGCCAGTAGTATAGTCGGCGGGAGAGGCAATGAGCAGTTCTTC. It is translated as CASSIVGGRGNEQFF.

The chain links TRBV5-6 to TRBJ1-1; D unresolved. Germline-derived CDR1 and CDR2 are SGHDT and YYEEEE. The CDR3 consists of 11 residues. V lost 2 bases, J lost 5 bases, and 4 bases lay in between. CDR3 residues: CASSFQTEAFF. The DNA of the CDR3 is TGTGCCAGCAGCTTTCAGACTGAAGCTTTCTTT.

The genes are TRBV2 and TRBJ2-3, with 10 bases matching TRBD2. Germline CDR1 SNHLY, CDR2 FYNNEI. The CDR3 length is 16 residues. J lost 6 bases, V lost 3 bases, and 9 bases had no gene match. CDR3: CASSDMWLAGEDTQYF. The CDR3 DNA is TGTGCCAGCAGTGACATGTGGCTAGCGGGAGAGGATACGCAGTATTTT.

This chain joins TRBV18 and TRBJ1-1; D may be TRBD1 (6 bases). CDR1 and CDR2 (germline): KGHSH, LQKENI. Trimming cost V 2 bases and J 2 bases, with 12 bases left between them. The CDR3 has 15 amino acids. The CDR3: CASSPDGQKNTEAFF. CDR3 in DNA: TGTGCCAGCTCACCAGATGGACAGAAAAACACTGAAGCTTTCTTT.

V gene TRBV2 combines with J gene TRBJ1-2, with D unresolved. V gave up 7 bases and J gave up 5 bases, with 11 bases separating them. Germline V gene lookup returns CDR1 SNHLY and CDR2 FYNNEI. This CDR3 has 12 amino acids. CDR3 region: CASTRDGYGYTF. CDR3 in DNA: TGTGCCAGCACGCGGGATGGGTATGGCTACACCTTC.

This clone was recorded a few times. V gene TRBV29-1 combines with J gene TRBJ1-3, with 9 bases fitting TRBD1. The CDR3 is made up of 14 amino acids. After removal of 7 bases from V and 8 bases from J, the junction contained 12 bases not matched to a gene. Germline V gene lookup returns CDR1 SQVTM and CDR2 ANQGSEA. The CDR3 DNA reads TGCAGCGCCAGGGAACAGGGGGCTGTGGACACCATATATTTT. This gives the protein CSAREQGAVDTIYF.

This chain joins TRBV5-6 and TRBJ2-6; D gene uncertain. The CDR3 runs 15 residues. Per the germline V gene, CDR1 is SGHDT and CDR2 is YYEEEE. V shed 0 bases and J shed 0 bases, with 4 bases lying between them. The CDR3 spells CASSLDSSGANVLTF. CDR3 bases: TGTGCCAGCAGCTTGGACAGCTCTGGGGCCAACGTCCTGACTTTC.

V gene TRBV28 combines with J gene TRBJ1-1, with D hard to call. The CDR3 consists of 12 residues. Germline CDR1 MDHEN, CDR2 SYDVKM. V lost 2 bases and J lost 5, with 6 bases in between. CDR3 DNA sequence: TGTGCCAGCAGTTTAAGGAGGACTGAAGCTTTCTTT. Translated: CASSLRRTEAFF. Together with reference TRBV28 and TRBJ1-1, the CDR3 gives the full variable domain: DVKVTQSSRYLVKRTGEKVFLECVQDMDHENMFWYRQDPGLGLRLIYFSYDVKMKEKGDIPEGYSVSREKKERFSLILESASTNQTSMYLCASSLRRTEAFFGQGTRLTVV.

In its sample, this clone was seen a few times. The CDR3 nucleotides read TGTGCCAGCAGTACAGGGCTGAACACTGAAGCTTTCTTT. It specifies CASSTGLNTEAFF. V and J are TRBV6-1 and TRBJ1-1, with a tentative D call TRBD1 (6 bases). Germline-derived CDR1 and CDR2 are MNHNS and SASEGT. CDR3 length: 13 amino acids. V shed 5 bases and J shed 0 bases, with 7 bases lying between them.

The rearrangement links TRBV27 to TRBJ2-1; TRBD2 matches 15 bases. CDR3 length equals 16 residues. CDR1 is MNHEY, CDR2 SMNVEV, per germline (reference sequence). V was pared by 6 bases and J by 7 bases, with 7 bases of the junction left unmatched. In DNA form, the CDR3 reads TGTGCCAGCAGCTCCCCTGGGACTAGCGGGAGGAATGAGCAGTTCTTC. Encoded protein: CASSSPGTSGRNEQFF.

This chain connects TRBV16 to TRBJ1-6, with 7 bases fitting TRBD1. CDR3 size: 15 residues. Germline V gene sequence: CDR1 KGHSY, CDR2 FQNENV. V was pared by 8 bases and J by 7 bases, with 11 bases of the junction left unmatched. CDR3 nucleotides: TGTGCCAGCTCCCCAACCGGGACAGCGAATTCACCCCTCCACTTT. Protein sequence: CASSPTGTANSPLHF.

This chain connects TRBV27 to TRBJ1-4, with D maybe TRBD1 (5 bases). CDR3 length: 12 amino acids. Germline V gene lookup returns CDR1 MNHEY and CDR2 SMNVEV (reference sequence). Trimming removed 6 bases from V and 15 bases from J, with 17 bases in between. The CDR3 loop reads CASRAGSGEVFF. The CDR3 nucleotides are TGTGCCAGCAGAGCAGGGAGCGGGGAGGTGTTTTTT.

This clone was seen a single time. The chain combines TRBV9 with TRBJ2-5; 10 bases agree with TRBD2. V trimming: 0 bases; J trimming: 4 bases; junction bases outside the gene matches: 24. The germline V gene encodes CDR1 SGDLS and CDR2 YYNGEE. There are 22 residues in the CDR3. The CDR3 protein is CASSVALAGPVVGDVEGETQYF. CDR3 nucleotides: TGTGCCAGCAGCGTAGCACTAGCGGGGCCCGTCGTGGGGGATGTTGAGGGAGAGACCCAGTACTTC.

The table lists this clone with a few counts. The CDR3 loop reads CASTAHQGARDTEAFF. CDR3 nucleotides: TGCGCCAGCACCGCACACCAGGGGGCGCGTGACACTGAAGCTTTCTTT. The rearrangement uses TRBV4-3 and TRBJ1-1; 8 nucleotides line up with TRBD1. The germline CDR1 and CDR2 sequences are LGHNA and YSLEER. J lost 3 bases, V lost 7 bases, and 13 bases had no gene match. The CDR3 consists of 16 residues.

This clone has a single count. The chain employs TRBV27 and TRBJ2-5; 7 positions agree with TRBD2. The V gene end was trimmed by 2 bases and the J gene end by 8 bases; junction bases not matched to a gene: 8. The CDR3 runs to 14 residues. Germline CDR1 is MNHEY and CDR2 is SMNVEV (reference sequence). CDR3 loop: CASSLAAGMPTQYF. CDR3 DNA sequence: TGTGCCAGCAGTTTAGCAGCGGGGATGCCAACCCAGTACTTC.

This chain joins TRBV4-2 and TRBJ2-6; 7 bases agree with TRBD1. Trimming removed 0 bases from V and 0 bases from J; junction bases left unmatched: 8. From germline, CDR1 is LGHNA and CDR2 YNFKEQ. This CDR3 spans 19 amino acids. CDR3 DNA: TGTGCCAGCAGCCAAGATTTAAGGGGGCCTGGCTCTGGGGCCAACGTCCTGACTTTC. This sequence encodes CASSQDLRGPGSGANVLTF.

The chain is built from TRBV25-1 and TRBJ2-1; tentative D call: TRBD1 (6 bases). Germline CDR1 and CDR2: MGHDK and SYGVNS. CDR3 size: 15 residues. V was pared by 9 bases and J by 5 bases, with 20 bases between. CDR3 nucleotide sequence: TGTGCCAGTGCCTTCACAGGGAAGTATAACAATGAGCAGTTCTTC. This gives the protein CASAFTGKYNNEQFF.

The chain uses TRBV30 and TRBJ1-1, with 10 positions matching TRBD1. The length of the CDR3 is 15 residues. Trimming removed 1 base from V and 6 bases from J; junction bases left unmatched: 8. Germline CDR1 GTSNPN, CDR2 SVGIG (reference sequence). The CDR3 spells CAWSARQGADAEAFF. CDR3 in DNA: TGTGCCTGGAGTGCAAGACAGGGGGCCGACGCTGAAGCTTTCTTT.

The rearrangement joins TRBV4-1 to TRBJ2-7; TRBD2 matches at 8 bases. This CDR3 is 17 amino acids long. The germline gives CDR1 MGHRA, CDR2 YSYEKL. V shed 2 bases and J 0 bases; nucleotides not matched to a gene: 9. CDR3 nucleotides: TGCGCCAGCAGCCAACAGGAGATAGCGGGATTCTCCTACGAGCAGTACTTC. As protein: CASSQQEIAGFSYEQYF.